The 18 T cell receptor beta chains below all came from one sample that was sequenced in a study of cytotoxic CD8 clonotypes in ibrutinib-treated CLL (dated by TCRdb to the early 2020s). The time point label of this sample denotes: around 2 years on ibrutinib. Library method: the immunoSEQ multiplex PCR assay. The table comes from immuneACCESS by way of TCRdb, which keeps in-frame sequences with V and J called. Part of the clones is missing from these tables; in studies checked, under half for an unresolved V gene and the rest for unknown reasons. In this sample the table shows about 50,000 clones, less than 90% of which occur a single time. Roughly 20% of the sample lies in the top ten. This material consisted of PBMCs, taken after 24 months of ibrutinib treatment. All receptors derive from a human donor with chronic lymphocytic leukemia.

The CDR3 DNA sequence: TGTGCCAGCAGTGAATCGACACTCGTTAACACTGAAGCTTTCTTT. Translated, it gives CASSESTLVNTEAFF. The chain is built from TRBV6-1 and TRBJ1-1; D is uncertain. Trimming left V 2 bases short and J 2 bases short, with 12 bases between. The CDR3 sequence is 15 residues long. In germline, CDR1 is MNHNS, CDR2 SASEGT.

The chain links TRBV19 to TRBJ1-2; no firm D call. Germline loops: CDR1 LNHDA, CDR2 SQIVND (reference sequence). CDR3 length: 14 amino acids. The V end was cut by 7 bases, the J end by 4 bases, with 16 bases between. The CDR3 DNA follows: TGTGCCAGTACTTCATCCGGGGTTTCCTATGGCTACACCTTC. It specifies CASTSSGVSYGYTF.

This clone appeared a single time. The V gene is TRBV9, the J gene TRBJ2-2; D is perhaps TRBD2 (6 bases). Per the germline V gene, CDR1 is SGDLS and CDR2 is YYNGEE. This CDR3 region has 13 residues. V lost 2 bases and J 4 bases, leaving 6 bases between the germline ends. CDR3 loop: CASSVGGTGELFF. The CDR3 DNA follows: TGTGCCAGCAGCGTGGGGGGCACCGGGGAGCTGTTTTTT.

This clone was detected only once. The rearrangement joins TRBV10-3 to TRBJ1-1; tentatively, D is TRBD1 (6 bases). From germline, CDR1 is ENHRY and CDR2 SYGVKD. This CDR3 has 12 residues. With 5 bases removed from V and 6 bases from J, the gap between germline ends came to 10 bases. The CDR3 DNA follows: TGTGCCATCAGTACAGGGAGCCCTGAAGCTTTCTTT. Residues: CAISTGSPEAFF.

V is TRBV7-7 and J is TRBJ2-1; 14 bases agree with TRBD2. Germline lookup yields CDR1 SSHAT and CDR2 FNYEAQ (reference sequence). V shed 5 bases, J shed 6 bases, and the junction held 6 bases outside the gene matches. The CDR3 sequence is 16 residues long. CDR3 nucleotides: TGTGCCAGCAGCAACACCGGGACTAGCGGGAGCAATGAGCAGTTCTTC. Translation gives CASSNTGTSGSNEQFF.

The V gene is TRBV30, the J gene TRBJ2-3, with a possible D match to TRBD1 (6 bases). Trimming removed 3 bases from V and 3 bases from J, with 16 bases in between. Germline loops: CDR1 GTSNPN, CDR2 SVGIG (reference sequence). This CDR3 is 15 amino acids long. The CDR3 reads CAWRHKTGWTDTQYF. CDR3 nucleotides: TGTGCCTGGAGGCACAAAACAGGGTGGACAGATACGCAGTATTTT.

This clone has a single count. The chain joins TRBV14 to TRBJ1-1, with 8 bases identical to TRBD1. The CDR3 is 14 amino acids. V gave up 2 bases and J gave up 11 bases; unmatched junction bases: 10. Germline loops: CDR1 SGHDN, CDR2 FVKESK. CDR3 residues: CASSQHTGGSVAFF. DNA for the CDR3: TGTGCCAGCAGCCAACACACAGGGGGATCGGTCGCTTTCTTT.

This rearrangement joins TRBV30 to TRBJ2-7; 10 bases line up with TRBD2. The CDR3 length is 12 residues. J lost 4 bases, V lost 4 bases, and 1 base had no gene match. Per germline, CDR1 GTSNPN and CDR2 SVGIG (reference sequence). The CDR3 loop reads CAWTSGSYEQYF. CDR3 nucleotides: TGTGCCTGGACTAGCGGGAGTTACGAGCAGTACTTC. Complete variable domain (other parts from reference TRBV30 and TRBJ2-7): SQTIHQWPATLVQPVGSPLSLECTVEGTSNPNLYWYRQAAGRGLQLLFYSVGIGQISSEVPQNLSASRPQDRQFILSSKKLLLSDSGFYLCAWTSGSYEQYFGPGTRLTVT.

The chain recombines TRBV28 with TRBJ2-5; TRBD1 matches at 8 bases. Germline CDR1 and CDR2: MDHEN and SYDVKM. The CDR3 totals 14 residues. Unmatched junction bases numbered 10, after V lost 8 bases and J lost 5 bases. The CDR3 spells CASQGTGQGETQYF. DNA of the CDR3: TGTGCCAGCCAAGGGACAGGCCAAGGGGAGACCCAGTACTTC.

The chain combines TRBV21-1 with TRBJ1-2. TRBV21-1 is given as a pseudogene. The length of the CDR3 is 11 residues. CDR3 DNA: TGTGCCAGCAGCCCTCGTAAAGGCTACACCTTC. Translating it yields CASSPRKGYTF.

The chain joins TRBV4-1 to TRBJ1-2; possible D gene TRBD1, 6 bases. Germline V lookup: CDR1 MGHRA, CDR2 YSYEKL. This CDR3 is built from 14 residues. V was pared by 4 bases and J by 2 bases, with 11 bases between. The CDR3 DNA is TGCGCCAGCAGCCTCGAGCAGGGGAACTATGGCTACACCTTC. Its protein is CASSLEQGNYGYTF.

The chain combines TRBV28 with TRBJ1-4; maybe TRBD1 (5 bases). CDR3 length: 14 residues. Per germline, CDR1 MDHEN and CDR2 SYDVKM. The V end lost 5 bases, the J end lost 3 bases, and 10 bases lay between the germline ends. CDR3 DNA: TGTGCCAGCAGTAGACAGACTTCTAATGAAAAACTGTTTTTT. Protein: CASSRQTSNEKLFF.

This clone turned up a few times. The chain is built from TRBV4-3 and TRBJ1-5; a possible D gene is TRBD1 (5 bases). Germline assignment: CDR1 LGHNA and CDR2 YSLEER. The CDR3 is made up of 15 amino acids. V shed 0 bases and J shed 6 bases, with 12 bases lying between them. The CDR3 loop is CASSQDSGGVQPQHF. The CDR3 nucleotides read TGCGCCAGCAGCCAAGACTCAGGAGGGGTTCAGCCCCAGCATTTT.

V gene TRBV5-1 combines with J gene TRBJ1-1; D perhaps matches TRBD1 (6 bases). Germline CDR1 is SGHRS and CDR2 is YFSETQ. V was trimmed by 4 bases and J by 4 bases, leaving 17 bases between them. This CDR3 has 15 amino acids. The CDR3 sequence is CASSPNPTGPTEAFF. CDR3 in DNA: TGCGCCAGCAGCCCTAACCCGACAGGCCCCACTGAAGCTTTCTTT.

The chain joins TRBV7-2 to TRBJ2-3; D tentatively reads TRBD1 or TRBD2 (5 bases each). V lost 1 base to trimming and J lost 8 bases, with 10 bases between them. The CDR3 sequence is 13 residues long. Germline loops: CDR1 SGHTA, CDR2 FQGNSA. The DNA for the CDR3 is TGTGCCAGCAGCTTAGGGGCAGGGACTACGCAGTATTTT. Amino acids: CASSLGAGTTQYF.

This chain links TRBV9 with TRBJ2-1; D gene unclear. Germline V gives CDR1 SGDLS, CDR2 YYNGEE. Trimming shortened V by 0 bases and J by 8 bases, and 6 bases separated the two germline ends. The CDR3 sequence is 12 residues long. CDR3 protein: CASSVAGDEQFF. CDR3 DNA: TGTGCCAGCAGCGTAGCCGGCGATGAGCAGTTCTTC. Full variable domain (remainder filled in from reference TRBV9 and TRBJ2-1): DSGVTQTPKHLITATGQRVTLRCSPRSGDLSVYWYQQSLDQGLQFLIQYYNGEERAKGNILERFSAQQFPDLHSELNLSSLELGDSALYFCASSVAGDEQFFGPGTRLTVL.

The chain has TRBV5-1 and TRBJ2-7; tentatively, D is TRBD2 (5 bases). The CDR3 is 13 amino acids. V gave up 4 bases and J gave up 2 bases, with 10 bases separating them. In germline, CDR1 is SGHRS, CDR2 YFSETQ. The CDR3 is CASSPRGPYEQYF. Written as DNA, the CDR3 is TGCGCCAGCAGCCCCAGAGGGCCCTACGAGCAGTACTTC.

The DNA for the CDR3 is TGTGCCAGCAGTGCCGGGGAGACCCAGTACTTC. It yields the protein CASSAGETQYF. The chain couples TRBV5-6 to TRBJ2-5, with D uncertain. The CDR3 has 11 amino acids. The germline V and J ends were trimmed by 5 bases and 5 bases, with 7 bases remaining between them. Germline V gene lookup returns CDR1 SGHDT and CDR2 YYEEEE.